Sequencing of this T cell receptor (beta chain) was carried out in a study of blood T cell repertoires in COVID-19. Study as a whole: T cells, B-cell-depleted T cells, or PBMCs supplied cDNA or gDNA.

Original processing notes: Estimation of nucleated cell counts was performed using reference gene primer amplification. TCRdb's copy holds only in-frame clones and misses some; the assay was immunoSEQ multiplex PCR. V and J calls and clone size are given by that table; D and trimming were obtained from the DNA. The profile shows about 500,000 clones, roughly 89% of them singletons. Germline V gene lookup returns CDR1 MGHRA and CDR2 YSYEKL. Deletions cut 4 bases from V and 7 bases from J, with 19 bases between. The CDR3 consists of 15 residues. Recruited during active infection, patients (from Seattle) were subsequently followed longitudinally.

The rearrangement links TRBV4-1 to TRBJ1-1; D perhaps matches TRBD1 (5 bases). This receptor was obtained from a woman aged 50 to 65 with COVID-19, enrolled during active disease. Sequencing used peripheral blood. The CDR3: CASSPKFRGSYEAFF. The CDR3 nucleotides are TGCGCCAGCAGCCCGAAATTCCGGGGGTCCTATGAAGCTTTCTTT.